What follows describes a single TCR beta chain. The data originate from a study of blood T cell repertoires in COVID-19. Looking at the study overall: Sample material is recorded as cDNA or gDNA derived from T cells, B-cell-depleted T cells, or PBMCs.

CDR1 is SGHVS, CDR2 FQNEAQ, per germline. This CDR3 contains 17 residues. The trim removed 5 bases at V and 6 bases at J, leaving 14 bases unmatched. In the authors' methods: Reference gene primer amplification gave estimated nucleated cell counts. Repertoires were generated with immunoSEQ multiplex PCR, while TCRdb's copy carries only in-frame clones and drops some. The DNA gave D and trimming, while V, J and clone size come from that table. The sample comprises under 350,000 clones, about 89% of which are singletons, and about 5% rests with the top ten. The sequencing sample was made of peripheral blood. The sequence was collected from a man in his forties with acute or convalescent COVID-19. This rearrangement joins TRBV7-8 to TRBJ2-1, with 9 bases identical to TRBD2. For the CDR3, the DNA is TGTGCCAGCAGCCGAGCATGGGGGATAGCGGGAGCCAATGAGCAGTTCTTC. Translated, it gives CASSRAWGIAGANEQFF.